The clone carrying this TCR beta chain was seen a few times. As yet, its antigen is unknown. The data belong to a study of early T cells in non-severe SARS-CoV-2 infection. Study results and limitations: VDJdb matching favored anti-spike CD8 responses, missing private and CD4 specificities.

MiXCR, run by TCRdb on the 5' RACE reads, gives a single entry per CDR3 protein. The table has tens of thousands of distinct CDR3 sequences, roughly 18% seen once; the top ten hold roughly 8.2%. The clonotype comes from an adult who was a healthcare worker with PCR-confirmed SARS-CoV-2 infection or an uninfected control (not recorded which). The sample was whole blood, taken at baseline.

This CDR3 reads CASSSGTQETQYF. As DNA, the CDR3 is TGTGCCAGCAGTTCCGGGACTCAAGAGACCCAGTACTTC. The chain employs TRBV12-3 or TRBV12-4 and TRBJ2-5; the D gene is possibly TRBD2 (6 bases). The V end lost 4 bases, the J end lost 2 bases, and 8 bases lay between the germline ends. CDR3 length equals 13 residues.